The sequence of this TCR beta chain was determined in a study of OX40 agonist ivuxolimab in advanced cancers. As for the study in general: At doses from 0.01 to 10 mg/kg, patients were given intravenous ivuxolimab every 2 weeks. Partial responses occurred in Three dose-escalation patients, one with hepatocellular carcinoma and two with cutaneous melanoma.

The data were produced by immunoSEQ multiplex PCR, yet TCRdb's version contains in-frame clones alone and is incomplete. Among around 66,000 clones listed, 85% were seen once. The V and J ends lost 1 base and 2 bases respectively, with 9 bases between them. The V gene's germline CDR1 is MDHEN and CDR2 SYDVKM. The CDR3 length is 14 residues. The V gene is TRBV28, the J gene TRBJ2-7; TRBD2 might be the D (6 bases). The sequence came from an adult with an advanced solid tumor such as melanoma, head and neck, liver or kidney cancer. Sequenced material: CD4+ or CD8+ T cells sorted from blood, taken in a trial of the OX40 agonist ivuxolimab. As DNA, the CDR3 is TGTGCCAGCAGTTTATCGGGGGACCCCTACGAGCAGTACTTC. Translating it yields CASSLSGDPYEQYF.